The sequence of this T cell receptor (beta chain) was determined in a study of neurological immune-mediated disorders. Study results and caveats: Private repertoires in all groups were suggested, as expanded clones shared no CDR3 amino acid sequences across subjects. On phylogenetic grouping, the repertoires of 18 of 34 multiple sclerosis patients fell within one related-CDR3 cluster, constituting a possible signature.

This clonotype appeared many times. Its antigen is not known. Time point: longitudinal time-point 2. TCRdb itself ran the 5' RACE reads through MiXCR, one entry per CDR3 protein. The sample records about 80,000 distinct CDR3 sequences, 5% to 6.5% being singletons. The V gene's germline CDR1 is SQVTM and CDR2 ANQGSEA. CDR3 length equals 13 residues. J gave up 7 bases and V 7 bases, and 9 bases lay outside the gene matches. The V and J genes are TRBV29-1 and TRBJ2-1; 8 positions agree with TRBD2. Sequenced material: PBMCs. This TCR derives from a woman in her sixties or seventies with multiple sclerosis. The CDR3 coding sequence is TGCAGCGCCGACCCCGGGGGGGCGAATGAGCAGTTCTTC. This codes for CSADPGGANEQFF.